Each of the 14 T cell receptor beta chains below was sequenced from the same sample in a study of early T cells in non-severe SARS-CoV-2 infection (dated by TCRdb to about 2021). Library method: 5' RACE. Sequenced on a NextSeq 500. Starting from the raw public reads, TCRdb applied fastp trimming at Q25, assembled clones with MiXCR and retained in-frame beta chains. Rows with a matching CDR3 protein are joined into one entry that keeps the most common DNA and genes. This sample comprises 65,000 to 85,000 distinct CDR3 sequences, 9% to 10% of them detected only once. In total, the top ten clones hold 15% to 19% of the sample. Specimen: whole blood, collected at baseline. Source of these receptors: an adult who was a healthcare worker with PCR-confirmed SARS-CoV-2 infection or an uninfected control (not recorded which).

CDR3 in DNA: TGTGCCAGCAGCTTAGACGGGAAAAATGAGCAGTTCTTC. This codes for CASSLDGKNEQFF. The J gene is TRBJ2-1, the V gene TRBV7-2; tentatively, D is TRBD2 (5 bases). V dropped 1 base and J dropped 7 bases, with 8 bases sitting between them. The germline V gene encodes CDR1 SGHTA and CDR2 FQGNSA. This CDR3 is built from 13 residues.

The sample holds a few counts of this clonotype. The chain employs TRBV28 and TRBJ2-7; 9 positions agree with TRBD2. CDR3 size: 17 residues. From germline, CDR1 is MDHEN and CDR2 SYDVKM. V lost 4 bases to trimming and J lost 4 bases; unmatched junction nucleotides: 14. The CDR3 protein is CASSSAGGASRGYEQYF. For the CDR3, the DNA is TGTGCCAGCAGTTCAGCGGGAGGTGCCAGTCGGGGATACGAGCAGTACTTC.

There are a few counts of this clonotype. The chain is built from TRBV6-2 or TRBV6-3 and TRBJ1-5; D not certain. The length of the CDR3 is 13 residues. The ends were cut back, 2 bases at V and 7 bases at J, with 9 bases in the middle. Germline assignment: CDR1 MNHEY and CDR2 SVGEGT. CDR3 region: CASSYEPAQPQHF. CDR3 bases: TGTGCCAGCAGTTACGAACCGGCCCAGCCCCAGCATTTT.

This clonotype was detected many times. This chain joins TRBV29-1 and TRBJ2-1; D gene ambiguous. The CDR3 sequence is 13 residues long. Trimming took off 1 base at V and 6 bases at J, with 10 bases between the two ends. CDR1 and CDR2 from the germline V gene are SQVTM and ANQGSEA. As DNA, the CDR3 is TGCAGCGTTGAAGGGATTGGCGGCAATGAGCAGTTCTTC. The encoded protein is CSVEGIGGNEQFF.

Ten or more counts support this clonotype. The rearrangement joins TRBV2 to TRBJ1-1, with a possible D match to TRBD1 (6 bases). V was shortened by 6 bases and J by 0 bases, with 8 bases between the two germline ends. Germline CDR1 is SNHLY and CDR2 is FYNNEI. This CDR3 spans 13 amino acids. The chain's CDR3 is CASRGHLNTEAFF. CDR3 nucleotides: TGTGCCAGCAGGGGACATTTGAACACTGAAGCTTTCTTT.

The chain has TRBV21-1 and TRBJ2-2; the D call in the table, TRBD1, was not verified against the DNA. TRBV21-1 is an annotated pseudogene. The CDR3 runs to 21 residues. For the CDR3, the DNA is TGTGCCAGCAGCAACCTCAACCGGGACAGGGGGCGGAAAGGATGGCCCGGGGAGCTGTTTTTT. Its translation: CASSNLNRDRGRKGWPGELFF.

This clonotype was counted ten times or more. V and J are TRBV29-1 and TRBJ2-1, with a tentative D call TRBD1 (5 bases). With 5 bases removed from V and 6 bases from J, the gap between germline ends came to 11 bases. Germline V gives CDR1 SQVTM, CDR2 ANQGSEA. This CDR3 comprises 12 residues. CDR3 sequence reads: CSVFAQGNEQFF. CDR3 DNA: TGCAGCGTTTTTGCCCAGGGCAATGAGCAGTTCTTC.

This chain connects TRBV28 to TRBJ2-5; D is perhaps TRBD1 (6 bases). The V gene's germline CDR1 is MDHEN and CDR2 SYDVKM. V lost 3 bases, J lost 5 bases, and 16 bases lay in between. The CDR3 is 15 residues long. CDR3 bases: TGTGCCAGCAGTTTCCAGGGGCTCGGGGTGGAGACCCAGTACTTC. Amino acids: CASSFQGLGVETQYF.

This chain joins TRBV10-3 and TRBJ1-2; the match to TRBD1 covers 7 bases. The germline gives CDR1 ENHRY, CDR2 SYGVKD. CDR3 size: 13 residues. The V segment lost 5 bases and the J segment 2 bases; nucleotides outside the gene matches: 2. In DNA form, the CDR3 reads TGTGCCATCAGTCCGGGACAGAACTATGGCTACACCTTC. Protein: CAISPGQNYGYTF.

This clonotype occurred a few times. V and J are TRBV3-2 and TRBJ1-3; TRBD1, as called in the table, went unchecked against the DNA. TRBV3-2 is a listed pseudogene. This CDR3 is 20 amino acids long. DNA for the CDR3: TGTGCCAGCAGCCAAGTCCACAGGGGGTTCCTACGTAGCTCTGAAAACACCATATATTTT. It translates to CASSQVHRGFLRSSENTIYF.

This chain uses TRBV19 with TRBJ2-5; D is possibly TRBD2 (6 bases). The CDR3 spans 14 residues. CDR1 and CDR2 (germline): LNHDA, SQIVND (reference sequence). Trimming took off 5 bases at V and 2 bases at J, with 12 bases between the two ends. The DNA for the CDR3 is TGTGCCAGTAGTTTTCAGGGACTTCAAGAGACCCAGTACTTC. It codes for CASSFQGLQETQYF.

The chain uses TRBV12-3 or TRBV12-4 and TRBJ2-2; 10 nucleotides agree with TRBD2. The V segment lost 6 bases and the J segment 3 bases; nucleotides outside the gene matches: 7. The CDR3 has 16 residues. The CDR3 DNA reads as TGTGCCAGCAGGGGCCAAGCGGGAGGGGACACCGGGGAGCTGTTTTTT. Protein sequence: CASRGQAGGDTGELFF.

This clonotype was counted many times. This chain uses TRBV28 with TRBJ1-4; weak D call: TRBD1 (6 bases). Germline CDR1 is MDHEN and CDR2 is SYDVKM. The CDR3 totals 14 residues. The germline V and J ends were trimmed by 6 bases and 4 bases, with 12 bases remaining between them. The CDR3 reads CASSPGQLNEKLFF. In DNA form, the CDR3 reads TGTGCCAGCAGCCCCGGACAGCTTAATGAAAAACTGTTTTTT.

This clonotype was detected a few times. The V and J genes are TRBV20-1 and TRBJ2-1; D tentatively reads TRBD1 or TRBD2 (5 bases each). The CDR3 runs to 14 residues. The germline V gene has CDR1 DFQATT and CDR2 SNEGSKA (reference sequence). Trimming left V 6 bases short and J 7 bases short, with 19 bases between. For the CDR3, the DNA is TGCAGTGCCAAATCCCCTAGTTGGGGGAATGAGCAGTTCTTC. Amino acid sequence: CSAKSPSWGNEQFF.